This TCR beta chain originates from a study of shared clonotypes between healthy human individuals. General study results and limits: Sampling involved blood alone; tissue repertoires likely differ.

The CDR3 has 15 amino acids. Germline CDR1 reads MNHNS; CDR2 reads SASEGT. V lost 4 bases, J lost 5 bases, and 11 bases stayed unmatched. As for this clone: The antigen remains unidentified. Given a far larger clone just one base away, this is likely a sequencing read error. The same CDR3 is also encoded by other DNA sequences in this sample.

The study ran the assay at deep level. The sequencing of unsorted PBMC DNA took place on ten immunoSEQ deep assay plates. Using immunoSEQ multiplex PCR, the repertoire was profiled, and TCRdb retains in-frame clones only, with some absent. Among 400,000 to 550,000 clones listed, approximately 79% were seen once. Those who donated were healthy HIV-negative adults, with no recent acute infections or vaccinations reported. The V and J genes are TRBV6-1 and TRBJ2-7; TRBD1 matches at 7 bases. The receptor was isolated from a woman aged 40 to 49 in good health. Some clones in this sample may be carry-over from other donors' samples. Sequenced material: PBMCs. The CDR3 protein is CASSVTGEGPNEQYF. Written as DNA, the CDR3 is TGTGCCAGCAGTGTAACAGGGGAAGGACCTAACGAGCAGTACTTC.